This TCR beta chain emerged from a study of blood T cell repertoires in COVID-19. Overall study context: Acute and convalescent COVID-19 specimens originated in the United States, Italy and Spain. Sources were T cells, B-cell-depleted T cells, or PBMCs; the material itself was cDNA or gDNA.

Original processing notes: Reference gene primer amplification gave nucleated cell count estimates. Profiling relied on immunoSEQ multiplex PCR, and the TCRdb table lists in-frame clones only, not all of them. The V and J calls and clone size come from that table; D and trimming were worked out from the DNA. The sample lists tens of thousands of clones, over 80% occurring once. Looked up from germline, CDR1 is MNHEY and CDR2 is SVGAGI. J lost 6 bases, V lost 6 bases, and 7 bases had no gene match. CDR3 length: 13 amino acids. Sequencing was carried out using peripheral blood. The chain employs TRBV6-5 and TRBJ1-1; TRBD1 agrees at 7 bases. The TCR originated in a human donor in a cohort sampled during active COVID-19. CDR3 coding DNA: TGTGCCAGCAGCTCATCAGGGGGAGCTGAAGCTTTCTTT. This encodes CASSSSGGAEAFF.